The table lists the clone carrying this T cell receptor beta chain with a count of one. The assay was immunoSEQ multiplex PCR, and TCRdb's table has in-frame clones only and misses some. The sample records 140,000 or so clones, over 80% being singletons. Germline trimming cut 3 bases from V and 11 bases from J; bases unmatched to any gene: 15. The length of the CDR3 is 15 residues. CDR1 PRHDT and CDR2 FYEKMQ come from the germline V gene (reference sequence). The data stem from a study of cytomegalovirus exposure and HLA in healthy donors. This clonotype originated in a man aged 18 to 29 in good health and CMV-seropositive. The rearrangement uses TRBV13 and TRBJ1-1; 7 nucleotides match TRBD1. Sample: PBMCs. CDR3 amino acids: CASSFESQQAGGAFF. The CDR3 DNA reads TGTGCCAGCAGCTTCGAGTCCCAGCAGGCAGGGGGGGCTTTCTTT.